Sequencing of this T cell receptor beta chain was carried out in a study of OX40 agonist ivuxolimab in advanced cancers. Study background: Those treated in dose escalation had hepatocellular carcinoma, melanoma, renal cell cancer or head and neck cancer. Mean age around 60 years, range about 20 to 90; 82.7% male.

Germline V lookup: CDR1 SGDLS, CDR2 YYNGEE. The CDR3 runs 13 residues. V lost 0 bases to trimming and J lost 4 bases, with 5 bases between them. The repertoire was sequenced with immunoSEQ multiplex PCR; TCRdb's copy has only in-frame clones and lacks some. The sample holds about 41,000 clones; around four fifths are singletons and the top ten take about two fifths. Source: CD4+ or CD8+ T cells sorted from blood, taken in a trial of the OX40 agonist ivuxolimab. The sequence came from an adult with an advanced solid tumor such as melanoma, head and neck, liver or kidney cancer. The rearrangement uses TRBV9 and TRBJ1-3; D remains ambiguous. In DNA form, the CDR3 reads TGTGCCAGCAGCGTAGGTCCAGGAAACACCATATATTTT. It specifies CASSVGPGNTIYF.